This T cell receptor beta chain derives from a study of T-cell reconstitution after alpha-beta-depleted transplantation in children. The authors prepared the TCRbeta library with unique molecular identifiers. One entry per CDR3 protein, called by TCRdb with MiXCR from the PCR reads. This table holds 450,000 to 600,000 distinct CDR3 sequences, 10% to 15% found once. This clonotype was detected many times. The antigen remains undetermined. The junction had 12 bases not matched to a gene; V was cut back by 4 bases and J by 5 bases. In germline, CDR1 is LGHDT, CDR2 YNNKEL (reference sequence). The CDR3 length is 16 residues. Overall study results and limits: Hyperexpanded clones declined; after one year, newly produced T cells mostly supplied diversity.

The sample in question was PBMCs, mostly from graft donor cells, obtained 360 days after TCRalphabeta/CD19-depleted stem cell transplant. This chain links TRBV3-1 with TRBJ2-7; 9 bases match TRBD1. This clonotype originated in a male patient younger than 18 who had a stem cell transplant for acute myeloid leukemia, so the T cells may come from the graft donor. The CDR3 DNA reads TGTGCCAGCAGCCCGCTGACCGGGACAGGGTCCAACGAGCAGTACTTC. Translation gives CASSPLTGTGSNEQYF.